Each of the 18 T cell receptor beta chains below was sequenced from the same sample in a study of cytomegalovirus exposure and HLA in healthy donors. The protocol was immunoSEQ multiplex PCR, while the TCRdb copy is restricted to in-frame clones and leaves out a portion. This sample has some 130,000 clones, with about 80% found just once. Sequenced sample: PBMCs. The receptors stem from a man aged 25 to 45 in good health and CMV-seropositive.

The chain carries TRBV27 and TRBJ2-3; TRBD1 aligns across 8 bases. J was trimmed by 2 bases and V by 3 bases; bases with no gene match: 4. The CDR3 is 15 residues long. The germline V gene has CDR1 MNHEY and CDR2 SMNVEV (reference sequence). The CDR3 protein is CASSLAGGPTDTQYF. The CDR3 nucleotides are TGTGCCAGCAGTTTGGCAGGGGGCCCCACAGATACGCAGTATTTT.

This chain links TRBV6-6 with TRBJ1-2; TRBD1 agrees at 7 bases. Germline V gene lookup returns CDR1 MNHNY and CDR2 SVGAGI (reference sequence). Trimming at V came to 5 bases and at J to 2 bases, leaving 5 bases not matched to a gene. This CDR3 has 14 residues. DNA for the CDR3: TGTGCCAGCAGTCTCGACAGGGTGAACTATGGCTACACCTTC. Protein: CASSLDRVNYGYTF.

V is TRBV4-1 and J is TRBJ2-7; 7 nucleotides agree with TRBD1. V shed 0 bases and J 12 bases; nucleotides not matched to a gene: 8. Germline-derived CDR1 and CDR2 are MGHRA and YSYEKL. The CDR3 runs to 13 residues. DNA of the CDR3: TGCGCCAGCAGCCAAGATCGGACAGGCCTTCGGTACTTC. Residues: CASSQDRTGLRYF.

The rearrangement uses TRBV6-1 and TRBJ1-2; TRBD1 matches at 7 bases. The V gene's germline CDR1 is MNHNS and CDR2 SASEGT. J was trimmed by 7 bases and V by 4 bases; bases with no gene match: 6. The CDR3 sequence is 13 residues long. In nucleotides, the CDR3 is TGTGCCAGCAGTGCGAAGACAGGGCTTGGCTACACCTTC. Protein: CASSAKTGLGYTF.

The chain is built from TRBV5-1 and TRBJ1-1, with D uncertain. Germline lookup yields CDR1 SGHRS and CDR2 YFSETQ. The CDR3 is 15 residues long. The V end was cut by 4 bases, the J end by 3 bases, with 16 bases between. CDR3 amino acids: CASSPTDRADTEAFF. CDR3 DNA: TGCGCCAGCAGCCCGACGGATCGCGCGGACACTGAAGCTTTCTTT.

The chain links TRBV27 to TRBJ1-5, with D perhaps matching TRBD1 (6 bases). The CDR3 has 14 amino acids. Germline values: CDR1 MNHEY, CDR2 SMNVEV (reference sequence). V shed 2 bases and J shed 5 bases, with 10 bases lying between them. This CDR3 reads CASSLRAGDQPQHF. CDR3 sequence (DNA): TGTGCCAGCAGTTTACGGGCAGGGGATCAGCCCCAGCATTTT.

This clone was seen only a few times. The J gene is TRBJ2-7, the V gene TRBV6-6; 12 nucleotides agree with TRBD2. CDR1 is MNHNY and CDR2 is SVGAGI in the germline V gene (reference sequence). The CDR3 sequence is 16 residues long. V lost 0 bases to trimming and J lost 4 bases; unmatched junction nucleotides: 4. For the CDR3, the DNA is TGTGCCAGCAGTTACTCCCTAGCGGGAGGGAGGTACGAGCAGTACTTC. Translating it yields CASSYSLAGGRYEQYF.

Only a few counts were recorded for this clone. The chain uses TRBV2 and TRBJ1-2; 9 nucleotides align to TRBD1. The CDR3 is made up of 12 amino acids. Germline V gene data show CDR1 as SNHLY and CDR2 as FYNNEI. V shed 8 bases, J shed 7 bases, and the junction held 5 bases outside the gene matches. For the CDR3, the DNA is TGTGCCAGCGGGACAGGGTTTCGTGGCTACACCTTC. It is translated as CASGTGFRGYTF.

This clone occurred a few times. This chain connects TRBV9 to TRBJ1-3; D ambiguous. The CDR3 runs to 14 residues. V was pared by 0 bases and J by 4 bases, with 8 bases between. The V gene's germline CDR1 is SGDLS and CDR2 YYNGEE. The CDR3 DNA is TGTGCCAGCAGCGTAGCCTTCAGGGGAAACACCATATATTTT. Translated: CASSVAFRGNTIYF.

The chain carries TRBV5-4 and TRBJ2-3; 10 nucleotides line up with TRBD1. CDR1 and CDR2 (germline): SGHNT, YYREEE (reference sequence). The ends lost 4 bases at V and 5 bases at J; junction bases unmatched: 7. CDR3 length: 15 amino acids. The CDR3 nucleotides are TGTGCCAGCAGCCCGGACAGGGGGAAGGTAGATACGCAGTATTTT. Translated: CASSPDRGKVDTQYF.

The chain employs TRBV4-3 and TRBJ2-2, with 8 bases lining up with TRBD1. The CDR3 sequence is 18 residues long. Germline values: CDR1 LGHNA, CDR2 YSLEER. The J segment lost 5 bases and the V segment lost 4 bases, leaving 15 bases of the junction unmatched. The CDR3 spells CASSRVASGTGETGELFF. CDR3 sequence (DNA): TGCGCCAGCAGCCGCGTAGCGTCAGGGACAGGCGAGACCGGGGAGCTGTTTTTT.

J is TRBJ1-1 and V is TRBV6-5; 7 nucleotides line up with TRBD1. V was clipped by 6 bases and J by 2 bases; unmatched bases: 3. The CDR3 consists of 13 residues. Germline V lookup: CDR1 MNHEY, CDR2 SVGAGI. The CDR3 DNA reads TGTGCCAGCAGCAGGGGGGATAACACTGAAGCTTTCTTT. This codes for CASSRGDNTEAFF.

V is TRBV5-1 and J is TRBJ2-5; D is undetermined. CDR1 is SGHRS, CDR2 YFSETQ, per germline. The ends were cut back, 4 bases at V and 6 bases at J, with 19 bases in the middle. The length of the CDR3 is 15 residues. The CDR3 protein is CASSISGSTGQTQYF. The CDR3 DNA is TGCGCCAGCAGCATCTCCGGGTCCACGGGTCAGACCCAGTACTTC. Combining the CDR3 with reference TRBV5-1 and TRBJ2-5 gives the whole variable domain KAGVTQTPRYLIKTRGQQVTLSCSPISGHRSVSWYQQTPGQGLQFLFEYFSETQRNKGNFPGRFSGRQFSNSRSEMNVSTLELGDSALYLCASSISGSTGQTQYFGPGTRLLVL.

The chain is built from TRBV6-5 and TRBJ1-2, with 8 bases identical to TRBD1. Trimming cost V 6 bases and J 7 bases; bases outside gene matches: 7. The CDR3 sequence is 13 residues long. Germline V gene sequence: CDR1 MNHEY, CDR2 SVGAGI. CDR3 sequence reads: CASRSGGAVGYTF. The DNA for the CDR3 is TGTGCCAGCAGATCAGGGGGCGCGGTTGGCTACACCTTC.

V gene TRBV9 combines with J gene TRBJ1-1; D uncertain. Trimming removed 4 bases at V and 7 bases at J, with 14 bases between. The germline V gene encodes CDR1 SGDLS and CDR2 YYNGEE. The CDR3 has 13 amino acids. The CDR3 here is CASSPALSGEAFF. The CDR3 DNA is TGTGCCAGCAGCCCAGCTCTATCGGGTGAAGCTTTCTTT.

A remark on this clone: Sequence at one end of the junction differs from germline and may be a read error. V is TRBV6-5 and J is TRBJ2-1, with 10 bases identical to TRBD1. Germline V gives CDR1 MNHEY, CDR2 SVGAGI. The CDR3 loop spans 13 amino acids. The CDR3 nucleotides are TGTGCCAGCAGTTATGGACAGGGGGAGCGGGCGGTCTTC. Its translation: CASSYGQGERAVF.

V gene TRBV18 combines with J gene TRBJ2-7; 14 nucleotides match TRBD2. In germline, CDR1 is KGHSH, CDR2 LQKENI. This CDR3 has 14 amino acids. With V trimmed by 2 bases and J by 7 bases, 1 base remained unmatched. The CDR3 nucleotides are TGTGCCAGCTCACCAGGGACTAGCGGGAGAGAGCAGTACTTC. This sequence encodes CASSPGTSGREQYF.

This rearrangement joins TRBV29-1 to TRBJ2-1; D unclear. Germline CDR1 reads SQVTM; CDR2 reads ANQGSEA. Deletions cut 5 bases from V and 9 bases from J, with 11 bases between. The CDR3 is made up of 11 amino acids. The CDR3 DNA reads as TGCAGCGTTCATAGGTCGGGTGAGCAGTTCTTC. It translates to CSVHRSGEQFF.